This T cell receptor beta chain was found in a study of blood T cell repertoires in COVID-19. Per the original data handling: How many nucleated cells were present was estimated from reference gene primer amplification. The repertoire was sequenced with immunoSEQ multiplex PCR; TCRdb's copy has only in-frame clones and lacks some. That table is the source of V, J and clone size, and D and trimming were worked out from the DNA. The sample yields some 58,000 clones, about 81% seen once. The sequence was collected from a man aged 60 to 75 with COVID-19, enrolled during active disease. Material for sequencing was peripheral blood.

This CDR3 reads CASSSQSSGTEAFF. CDR3 bases: TGTGCCAGCAGCTCTCAATCCTCGGGTACTGAAGCTTTCTTT. V and J are TRBV7-3 and TRBJ1-1; no firm D call. The germline V gene has CDR1 SGHTA and CDR2 FQGTGA. This CDR3 contains 14 residues. V lost 4 bases to trimming and J lost 5 bases, with 14 bases between them. Drawing the rest from reference TRBV7-3 and TRBJ1-1, the complete variable domain is GAGVSQTPSNKVTEKGKYVELRCDPISGHTALYWYRQSLGQGPEFLIYFQGTGAADDSGLPNDRFFAVRPEGSVSTLKIQRTERGDSAVYLCASSSQSSGTEAFFGQGTRLTVV.